These 16 T cell receptor beta chains were all obtained from the same sample, sequenced in a study of T-cell reconstitution after alpha-beta-depleted transplantation in children. TCRbeta library construction was performed incorporating unique molecular identifiers. TCRdb ran MiXCR on the PCR reads and lists one entry per CDR3 protein. The table shows 200,000 to 300,000 distinct CDR3 sequences, with 6.5% to 10% occurring only once. Sequences were derived from PBMCs, mostly from graft donor cells, sampled 180 days after TCRalphabeta/CD19-depleted stem cell transplant. These TCRs come from a male patient between 10 and 17 years old who had a stem cell transplant for acute lymphoblastic leukemia, so the T cells may come from the graft donor.

Many counts were recorded for this clonotype. The rearrangement joins TRBV4-1 to TRBJ2-2; D unclear. This CDR3 has 14 amino acids. Trimming cost V 0 bases and J 7 bases, with 9 bases left between them. The germline V gene has CDR1 MGHRA and CDR2 YSYEKL. This CDR3 reads CASSQEGRGGELFF. The CDR3 DNA follows: TGCGCCAGCAGCCAAGAAGGGCGTGGCGGGGAGCTGTTTTTT.

This clonotype has at least ten counts. V usage is TRBV28 and J usage is TRBJ1-1; D is uncertain. The V and J ends lost 8 bases and 8 bases respectively, with 12 bases between them. CDR1 is MDHEN and CDR2 is SYDVKM in the germline V gene. The CDR3 spans 11 residues. The CDR3 nucleotides are TGTGCCAGCGGGCGTTGGACCGAAGCTTTCTTT. Amino acids: CASGRWTEAFF.

This clonotype was picked up many times. V gene TRBV5-1 combines with J gene TRBJ2-5; no definite D call. Germline CDR1 and CDR2: SGHRS and YFSETQ. V was shortened by 0 bases and J by 6 bases, with 18 bases between the two germline ends. CDR3 size: 16 residues. The CDR3 here is CASSLVPSESEKTQYF. The DNA for the CDR3 is TGCGCCAGCAGCTTGGTCCCCTCCGAATCGGAGAAGACCCAGTACTTC.

This clonotype has a count of ten or more. V and J are TRBV15 and TRBJ2-7, with no clear D. Germline V CDR1 and CDR2: LNHNV, YYDKDF (reference sequence). The CDR3 has 12 residues. V lost 3 bases and J lost 2, with 5 bases in between. This CDR3 reads CATSRGTYEQYF. The DNA for the CDR3 is TGTGCCACCAGCAGGGGGACCTACGAGCAGTACTTC.

This clonotype was found many times. This sequence joins TRBV6-4 and TRBJ2-2; D remains ambiguous. The CDR3 spans 14 residues. Germline values: CDR1 MRHNA, CDR2 SNTAGT. Trimming shortened V by 2 bases and J by 5 bases, and 9 bases separated the two germline ends. The CDR3 nucleotides are TGTGCCAGCAGTGACAGAAGTTTTACCGGGGAGCTGTTTTTT. Translation gives CASSDRSFTGELFF.

The table lists this clonotype with many counts. V is TRBV5-5 and J is TRBJ1-2; the D gene is possibly TRBD1 (5 bases). The V gene's germline CDR1 is SGHKS and CDR2 YYEKEE (reference sequence). Trimming left V 2 bases short and J 9 bases short, with 17 bases between. The CDR3 runs 14 residues. The CDR3 DNA reads TGTGCCAGCAGCTTAAGGCCGGGGACTATGAGCTACACCTTC. Translation gives CASSLRPGTMSYTF.

This chain connects TRBV4-3 to TRBJ2-6; 9 bases agree with TRBD2. With V trimmed by 5 bases and J by 0 bases, 8 bases remained unmatched. Germline CDR1 and CDR2: LGHNA and YSLEER. The CDR3 covers 18 residues. This CDR3 reads CASSSSGGLISGANVLTF. The CDR3 bases are TGCGCCAGCAGCTCCAGCGGGGGGCTAATCTCTGGGGCCAACGTCCTGACTTTC.

This clonotype has ten or more counts. The chain joins TRBV6-2 or TRBV6-3 to TRBJ2-7, with TRBD1 matching over 9 bases. This CDR3 comprises 15 residues. Germline V lookup: CDR1 MNHEY, CDR2 SVGEGT. The trim removed 4 bases at V and 7 bases at J, leaving 11 bases unmatched. As DNA, the CDR3 is TGTGCCAGCAGTTCCCCGGACAGGGGTGATGGGGAGCAGTACTTC. As protein: CASSSPDRGDGEQYF.

This clonotype was counted many times. The CDR3 is CSVGGGRARYNEQFF. The CDR3, as DNA: TGCAGCGTGGGAGGCGGGAGGGCCAGGTACAATGAGCAGTTCTTC. The rearrangement links TRBV29-1 to TRBJ2-1; 9 bases are a match to TRBD2. Germline assignment: CDR1 SQVTM and CDR2 ANQGSEA. V was clipped by 6 bases and J by 4 bases; unmatched bases: 10. The CDR3 is made up of 15 amino acids.

This clonotype was picked up a small number of times. The chain recombines TRBV19 with TRBJ2-5; 7 nucleotides match TRBD1. V was pared by 6 bases and J by 4 bases, with 8 bases of the junction left unmatched. The length of the CDR3 is 14 residues. Germline V lookup: CDR1 LNHDA, CDR2 SQIVND (reference sequence). The CDR3 nucleotides read TGTGCCAGTAGCATACAGGGGAAACGAGAGACCCAGTACTTC. Translating gives CASSIQGKRETQYF. Full variable domain (outside the CDR3, taken from reference TRBV19 and TRBJ2-5): DGGITQSPKYLFRKEGQNVTLSCEQNLNHDAMYWYRQDPGQGLRLIYYSQIVNDFQKGDIAEGYSVSREKKESFPLTVTSAQKNPTAFYLCASSIQGKRETQYFGPGTRLLVL.

This clonotype has a count of ten or more. The J gene is TRBJ1-1, the V gene TRBV5-6; the D gene is possibly TRBD1 (5 bases). The germline V gene encodes CDR1 SGHDT and CDR2 YYEEEE. The ends were cut back, 2 bases at V and 6 bases at J, with 11 bases in the middle. There are 13 residues in the CDR3. CDR3 coding DNA: TGTGCCAGCAGCTTCCCGGCAGGGTCTGAAGCTTTCTTT. Residues: CASSFPAGSEAFF.

The chain recombines TRBV20-1 with TRBJ1-5; D unclear. This CDR3 region has 14 residues. Germline loops: CDR1 DFQATT, CDR2 SNEGSKA (reference sequence). Trimming left V 1 base short and J 0 bases short, with 7 bases between. The CDR3 DNA sequence: TGCAGTGCTAGAGCCCCCAATAGCAATCAGCCCCAGCATTTT. Protein product: CSARAPNSNQPQHF.

This clonotype was recorded at least ten times. The rearrangement uses TRBV12-3 or TRBV12-4 and TRBJ1-2, with TRBD1 identical over 9 bases. V was clipped by 6 bases and J by 6 bases; unmatched bases: 11. CDR3 size: 15 residues. CDR3 DNA sequence: TGTGCCAGCAGCCAACCGGGACAGGGCCTCAATGGCTACACCTTC. Encoded protein: CASSQPGQGLNGYTF.

This clonotype was picked up many times. J is TRBJ2-2 and V is TRBV9, with D unclear. The germline V and J ends were trimmed by 5 bases and 8 bases, with 19 bases remaining between them. Per germline, CDR1 SGDLS and CDR2 YYNGEE. This CDR3 is built from 15 residues. The CDR3 reads CASSVALPRDGELFF. In nucleotides, the CDR3 is TGTGCCAGCAGTGTCGCACTACCGAGAGATGGGGAGCTGTTTTTT.

The sample holds many counts of this clonotype. The CDR3 DNA is TGTGCCAGCAGCGTAGAAGGACTAGCGGGGGCCCGAACCAATGAGCAGTTCTTC. As protein: CASSVEGLAGARTNEQFF. This rearrangement joins TRBV9 to TRBJ2-1; 13 nucleotides line up with TRBD2. Per the germline V gene, CDR1 is SGDLS and CDR2 is YYNGEE. The V and J ends lost 0 bases and 6 bases, in that order; junction bases with no gene match: 9. The CDR3 runs 18 residues. The full variable domain, in which reference TRBV9 and TRBJ2-1 provide the parts outside the CDR3, is DSGVTQTPKHLITATGQRVTLRCSPRSGDLSVYWYQQSLDQGLQFLIQYYNGEERAKGNILERFSAQQFPDLHSELNLSSLELGDSALYFCASSVEGLAGARTNEQFFGPGTRLTVL.

The sample holds many counts of this clonotype. The V gene is TRBV29-1, the J gene TRBJ2-7; 9 bases line up with TRBD1. The CDR3 loop spans 14 amino acids. In germline, CDR1 is SQVTM, CDR2 ANQGSEA. V shed 7 bases and J 3 bases; nucleotides not matched to a gene: 10. Written as DNA, the CDR3 is TGCAGCGCCGACGCCGGGACAGGGTACTACGAGCAGTACTTC. It is translated as CSADAGTGYYEQYF.